The entry below gives a single T cell receptor (beta chain) sequence along with its context. What it binds is unknown. In the study's own analysis: Junction-only sequences produced by ImmunoSEQ had no quality scores, so filtering differed. Some clones are missing from TCRdb's copy, which holds only in-frame ones; the method was immunoSEQ multiplex PCR. For V, J and clone size, that table is used; D and trimming come from the DNA. The sample has some 470,000 clones, 76% seen once. The data are from a study of shared clonotypes between healthy human individuals. Study-level points and caveats: The small donor group covered limited genetic and exposure diversity. The sampled material consisted only of blood, and tissue repertoires are likely to differ.

Each sample came from a Caucasian adult donor living in Nashville, Tennessee. This receptor was taken from a woman aged 40 to 49 in good health. Some clones in this sample may be carry-over from other donors' samples. The sample was PBMCs.

CDR3 DNA sequence: TGCGCCAGCAGCCCGACAGGGGCGAGAAGCTATGGCTACACCTTC. Amino acids: CASSPTGARSYGYTF. This chain connects TRBV5-1 to TRBJ1-2; 8 bases are a match to TRBD1. This CDR3 is 15 amino acids long. CDR1 is SGHRS, CDR2 YFSETQ, per germline. V lost 4 bases to trimming and J lost 4 bases; unmatched junction nucleotides: 9.